Below, 28 T cell receptor beta chains from the same sample are listed, as sequenced in a study of T cell changes during pregnancy in multiple sclerosis. Produced via immunoSEQ multiplex PCR; TCRdb's table is partial and in-frame only. The profile shows about 12,000 clones, approximately 90% of them singletons. The sequenced sample was CD8+ T cells from peripheral blood mononuclear cells, obtained in the second trimester of pregnancy. These receptors were collected from a female donor in good health, enrolled as a control in a pregnancy study.

CDR3 nucleotides: TGCGCCAGCAGCCAGGCTCGGACAGGAGATTCTGGGGCCAACGTCCTGACTTTC. It specifies CASSQARTGDSGANVLTF. This chain uses TRBV4-1 with TRBJ2-6; 7 nucleotides match TRBD1. This CDR3 has 18 residues. J gave up 1 base and V 3 bases, and 9 bases lay outside the gene matches. CDR1 is MGHRA, CDR2 YSYEKL, per germline.

CDR3 sequence reads: CASSLEYGDSNWGQETQYF. The DNA for the CDR3 is TGTGCCAGCAGCTTGGAGTATGGGGACTCAAATTGGGGCCAAGAGACCCAGTACTTC. V is TRBV5-8 and J is TRBJ2-5; possible D gene TRBD2, 6 bases. The V and J ends lost 0 bases and 1 base respectively, with 22 bases between them. CDR1 and CDR2 from the germline V gene are SGHTS and YDEGEE. The CDR3 extends over 19 amino acids.

The chain recombines TRBV11-2 with TRBJ2-1; 7 positions agree with TRBD2. The CDR3 length is 17 residues. V lost 2 bases, J lost 6 bases, and 13 bases stayed unmatched. Germline V CDR1 and CDR2: SGHAT, FQNNGV. The CDR3 here is CASSLPTRIAGPNEQFF. CDR3 DNA: TGTGCCAGCAGCTTACCAACCCGAATAGCGGGCCCCAATGAGCAGTTCTTC.

The gene calls are TRBV7-3 and TRBJ2-6; no clear D. V lost 2 bases, J lost 1 base, and 15 bases lay in between. This CDR3 contains 18 residues. Germline V gives CDR1 SGHTA, CDR2 FQGTGA. This CDR3 is CASSLYMGLESGANVLTF. DNA for the CDR3: TGTGCCAGCAGCTTATATATGGGCCTCGAGTCTGGGGCCAACGTCCTGACTTTC.

The chain couples TRBV29-1 to TRBJ2-2; weak D call: TRBD1 (6 bases). V lost 7 bases to trimming and J lost 8 bases, with 14 bases between them. CDR3 length: 12 residues. Looked up from germline, CDR1 is SQVTM and CDR2 is ANQGSEA. Here the CDR3 reads CSAGQMNGELFF. In DNA, the CDR3 is TGCAGCGCTGGACAGATGAATGGGGAGCTGTTTTTT.

The chain recombines TRBV7-9 with TRBJ2-5; D is unresolved. The germline V gene has CDR1 SEHNR and CDR2 FQNEAQ (reference sequence). V lost 4 bases and J lost 5, with 8 bases in between. The CDR3 runs to 12 residues. The CDR3 nucleotides are TGTGCCAGCAGCTCCCCTTTGGAGACCCAGTACTTC. Residues: CASSSPLETQYF.

The CDR3 here is CATSASTNGEQYF. The DNA for the CDR3 is TGTGCCACCAGCGCCTCGACTAACGGAGAGCAGTACTTC. The gene calls are TRBV15 and TRBJ2-7, with a weak D call TRBD2 (5 bases). This CDR3 contains 13 residues. Trimming left V 5 bases short and J 7 bases short, with 15 bases between. Germline lookup yields CDR1 LNHNV and CDR2 YYDKDF (reference sequence). The full variable domain, in which reference TRBV15 and TRBJ2-7 provide the parts outside the CDR3, is DAMVIQNPRYQVTQFGKPVTLSCSQTLNHNVMYWYQQKSSQAPKLLFHYYDKDFNNEADTPDNFQSRRPNTSFCFLDIRSPGLGDTAMYLCATSASTNGEQYFGPGTRLTVT.

The J gene is TRBJ2-2, the V gene TRBV7-2, with D perhaps matching TRBD2 (5 bases). Between the trimmed V and J ends, which lost 5 bases and 5 bases, there was a span of 15 bases. The CDR3 runs 15 residues. Germline V gene data show CDR1 as SGHTA and CDR2 as FQGNSA. The CDR3 DNA follows: TGTGCCAGCAGCCCCAGAGAGGGAAGAACCGGGGAGCTGTTTTTT. Translation: CASSPREGRTGELFF.

V is TRBV19 and J is TRBJ2-2; 7 nucleotides agree with TRBD1. The V segment lost 6 bases and the J segment 7 bases; nucleotides outside the gene matches: 11. This CDR3 has 15 amino acids. The germline CDR1 and CDR2 sequences are LNHDA and SQIVND (reference sequence). CDR3 loop: CASRPMDRLVGELFF. The CDR3 DNA is TGTGCCAGTAGACCGATGGACAGGCTGGTCGGGGAGCTGTTTTTT.

This chain links TRBV29-1 with TRBJ1-4; possible D gene TRBD1, 5 bases. Trimming took 4 bases from V and 6 from J, leaving 9 bases between them. The CDR3 extends over 12 amino acids. Germline-derived CDR1 and CDR2 are SQVTM and ANQGSEA. CDR3 sequence reads: CSVGLGDEKLFF. CDR3 nucleotides: TGCAGCGTTGGTTTAGGGGATGAAAAACTGTTTTTT. The complete variable domain, with remaining parts taken from reference TRBV29-1 and TRBJ1-4, reads SAVISQKPSRDICQRGTSLTIQCQVDSQVTMMFWYRQQPGQSLTLIATANQGSEATYESGFVIDKFPISRPNLTFSTLTVSNMSPEDSSIYLCSVGLGDEKLFFGSGTQLSVL.

The genes are TRBV7-9 and TRBJ1-2; 12 nucleotides align to TRBD1. Germline CDR1 and CDR2: SEHNR and FQNEAQ (reference sequence). The CDR3 extends over 17 amino acids. After removal of 3 bases from V and 5 bases from J, the junction contained 10 bases not matched to a gene. CDR3: CASSFNWDRGLDYGYTF. CDR3 sequence (DNA): TGTGCCAGCAGCTTTAACTGGGACAGGGGGCTAGATTATGGCTACACCTTC.

This chain connects TRBV7-3 to TRBJ2-3, with TRBD2 matching 9 bases. The CDR3 has 15 amino acids. The trim removed 4 bases at V and 4 bases at J, leaving 6 bases unmatched. The germline V gene encodes CDR1 SGHTA and CDR2 FQGTGA. CDR3: CASSSGAGGADTQYF. DNA of the CDR3: TGTGCCAGCAGCTCAGGGGCGGGAGGGGCAGATACGCAGTATTTT.

The chain has TRBV5-1 and TRBJ1-2; D uncertain. Between the trimmed V and J ends, which lost 1 base and 11 bases, there was a span of 15 bases. Germline CDR1 and CDR2: SGHRS and YFSETQ. This CDR3 contains 13 residues. The CDR3 protein is CASSLPLRNFYTF. The DNA of the CDR3 is TGCGCCAGCAGCTTGCCTCTCAGGAACTTTTACACCTTC.

The chain has TRBV7-9 and TRBJ2-2, with 14 nucleotides matching TRBD2. This CDR3 spans 14 amino acids. V shed 10 bases, J shed 8 bases, and the junction held 6 bases outside the gene matches. Per the germline V gene, CDR1 is SEHNR and CDR2 is FQNEAQ (reference sequence). The CDR3 coding sequence is TGTGCCACCCGACTAGCGGGGGGGATTGGGGAGCTGTTTTTT. Its translation is CATRLAGGIGELFF.

The chain uses TRBV27 and TRBJ1-1; perhaps TRBD1 as D (5 bases). With 8 bases removed from V and 3 bases from J, the gap between germline ends came to 16 bases. Looked up from germline, CDR1 is MNHEY and CDR2 is SMNVEV (reference sequence). The CDR3 is 14 residues long. CDR3 sequence reads: CASLRGVGDTEAFF. The CDR3 nucleotides are TGTGCCAGCCTACGCGGGGTGGGGGACACTGAAGCTTTCTTT.

DNA for the CDR3: TGTGCCATCAGAGTAGCGGGCGGGTCCTACGAGCAGTACTTC. This translates into CAIRVAGGSYEQYF. The chain couples TRBV10-3 to TRBJ2-7; 7 bases map to TRBD2. V was pared by 6 bases and J by 1 base, with 6 bases of the junction left unmatched. The germline V gene encodes CDR1 ENHRY and CDR2 SYGVKD. The CDR3 sequence is 14 residues long.

The J gene is TRBJ2-3, the V gene TRBV7-3; D is uncertain. The CDR3 is 13 amino acids. Trimming removed 1 base from V and 5 bases from J, with 7 bases in between. CDR1 is SGHTA, CDR2 FQGTGA, per germline. In DNA, the CDR3 is TGTGCCAGCAGCTTAATTGTACTAGATACGCAGTATTTT. This encodes CASSLIVLDTQYF.

By share, this clone ranks as medium-sized. The chain links TRBV6-4 to TRBJ2-1, with 11 bases that match TRBD1. V was pared by 2 bases and J by 6 bases, with 0 bases of the junction left unmatched. Per the germline V gene, CDR1 is MRHNA and CDR2 is SNTAGT. The CDR3 loop spans 14 amino acids. CDR3 residues: CASSDGTGGNEQFF. The DNA of the CDR3 is TGTGCCAGCAGTGACGGGACAGGGGGCAATGAGCAGTTCTTC.

The chain employs TRBV4-3 and TRBJ2-6; perhaps TRBD1 as D (5 bases). Trimming stripped 0 bases from V and 0 bases from J, with 9 bases between. Germline values: CDR1 LGHNA, CDR2 YSLEER. The length of the CDR3 is 17 residues. CDR3 DNA sequence: TGCGCCAGCAGCCAAGAGGGTAGGGGCTCTGGGGCCAACGTCCTGACTTTC. It translates to CASSQEGRGSGANVLTF.

The chain couples TRBV28 to TRBJ2-1, with 12 bases fitting TRBD2. The CDR3 covers 14 residues. The ends lost 2 bases at V and 7 bases at J; junction bases unmatched: 0. CDR1 is MDHEN and CDR2 is SYDVKM in the germline V gene. The CDR3 nucleotides are TGTGCCAGCAGTTTAGGACTAGCGGGGAATGAGCAGTTCTTC. It translates to CASSLGLAGNEQFF. Full variable domain (outside the CDR3, taken from reference TRBV28 and TRBJ2-1): DVKVTQSSRYLVKRTGEKVFLECVQDMDHENMFWYRQDPGLGLRLIYFSYDVKMKEKGDIPEGYSVSREKKERFSLILESASTNQTSMYLCASSLGLAGNEQFFGPGTRLTVL.

V gene TRBV7-3 combines with J gene TRBJ2-2, with no clear D. The CDR3 is 15 residues long. V lost 2 bases and J 3 bases, leaving 10 bases between the germline ends. Germline V CDR1 and CDR2: SGHTA, FQGTGA. The CDR3 DNA is TGTGCCAGCAGCTTAGGTCTAGTCGACACCGGGGAGCTGTTTTTT. It codes for CASSLGLVDTGELFF. The whole variable domain, remainder taken from reference TRBV7-3 and TRBJ2-2, is GAGVSQTPSNKVTEKGKYVELRCDPISGHTALYWYRQSLGQGPEFLIYFQGTGAADDSGLPNDRFFAVRPEGSVSTLKIQRTERGDSAVYLCASSLGLVDTGELFFGEGSRLTVL.

This chain joins TRBV19 and TRBJ1-2; 8 positions match TRBD1. The CDR3 spans 18 residues. From germline, CDR1 is LNHDA and CDR2 SQIVND (reference sequence). The J segment lost 0 bases and the V segment lost 4 bases, leaving 13 bases of the junction unmatched. CDR3 sequence reads: CASSNTWDRQHANYGYTF. The CDR3 DNA sequence: TGTGCCAGTAGTAACACCTGGGACAGGCAACACGCTAACTATGGCTACACCTTC.

As regards this clone: Germline and junction disagree at one end, which may indicate a read error. V is TRBV19 and J is TRBJ2-1; 10 bases fit TRBD2. From germline, CDR1 is LNHDA and CDR2 SQIVND (reference sequence). The CDR3 length is 16 residues. The CDR3 loop is CASSRALAGDYNGQFF. The CDR3, as DNA: TGTGCCAGTAGTAGAGCCCTAGCGGGAGACTACAATGGGCAGTTCTTC.

By frequency in the sample, this clone is medium-sized. V is TRBV7-9 and J is TRBJ2-1; perhaps TRBD1 as D (6 bases). The CDR3 length is 16 residues. V lost 8 bases, J lost 0 bases, and 17 bases lay in between. Germline V CDR1 and CDR2: SEHNR, FQNEAQ (reference sequence). CDR3 region: CASGDTGLSSYNEQFF. The CDR3 bases are TGTGCCAGCGGGGACACGGGGTTAAGCTCCTACAATGAGCAGTTCTTC.

This clone was counted a single time. The chain links TRBV2 to TRBJ2-7, with 7 bases matching TRBD2. Germline loops: CDR1 SNHLY, CDR2 FYNNEI. J was trimmed by 3 bases and V by 0 bases; bases with no gene match: 5. The CDR3 has 15 amino acids. DNA for the CDR3: TGTGCCAGCAGTGAAGCGCGTGGGAGGGACTACGAGCAGTACTTC. It encodes CASSEARGRDYEQYF.

This chain connects TRBV27 to TRBJ2-2; no reliable D call. V lost 3 bases to trimming and J lost 7 bases, with 6 bases between them. This CDR3 is built from 12 residues. Germline values: CDR1 MNHEY, CDR2 SMNVEV (reference sequence). The CDR3 spells CASSFPGGELFF. The CDR3 DNA reads TGTGCCAGCAGTTTCCCCGGCGGGGAGCTGTTTTTT.

V gene TRBV5-1 combines with J gene TRBJ2-2, with TRBD2 identical over 13 bases. CDR3 length equals 17 residues. V shed 4 bases and J 4 bases; nucleotides not matched to a gene: 7. Looked up from germline, CDR1 is SGHRS and CDR2 is YFSETQ. In DNA, the CDR3 is TGCGCCAGCAGCCCCGGACTAGCGGGGGCGGTCACCGGGGAGCTGTTTTTT. Translating gives CASSPGLAGAVTGELFF.

The chain recombines TRBV27 with TRBJ1-5; 11 nucleotides align to TRBD1. The junction had 7 bases not matched to a gene; V was cut back by 6 bases and J by 9 bases. This CDR3 spans 14 amino acids. Germline loops: CDR1 MNHEY, CDR2 SMNVEV (reference sequence). The DNA for the CDR3 is TGTGCCAGCAGCAGGACAGGGGGCTTAGGGCCCCAGCATTTT. Amino acid sequence: CASSRTGGLGPQHF.